This record covers a single TCR beta chain. Its antigen is unidentified. The source of the sample is a study of T cell repertoires in ileal Crohn's disease. Notes on the study in general: All patients with clonality above 26.8% had endoscopic recurrence. Clonal expansions were more frequent in active smokers than non-smokers at surgery.

Each sample's TCRB immunosequencing used about 500 nanograms of biopsy DNA. The repertoire was sequenced with immunoSEQ multiplex PCR; TCRdb's copy has only in-frame clones and lacks some. The data show 8,000 or so clones, with approximately 80% seen just once and about 7.8% held by the top ten. The V gene's germline CDR1 is MNHNY and CDR2 SVGAGI (reference sequence). This CDR3 comprises 14 residues. Trimming removed 4 bases from V and 2 bases from J, with 11 bases in between. The clonotype was recovered from an adult with Crohn's disease. The chain recombines TRBV6-6 with TRBJ2-5; D is unclear. The specimen sequenced was ileal tissue. CDR3 region: CASSSRRIQETQYF. CDR3 DNA: TGTGCCAGCAGTTCGCGGCGGATACAAGAGACCCAGTACTTC.